The T cell receptor (beta chain) described here comes from a study of Graves' ophthalmopathy and Graves' hyperthyroidism. Beta-chain TCR CDR3 regions were amplified from RNA transcripts. HTBI primers served in a first-round RT-PCR, which a second-round multiplex PCR followed. TCRdb re-derived calls from the multiplex PCR reads in MiXCR, one entry per CDR3 protein. The data show hundreds of thousands of distinct CDR3 sequences, with under 25% seen just once and around 3.2% held by the top ten. The table lists this clonotype with many counts. V was clipped by 3 bases and J by 0 bases, with 5 bases between them. This CDR3 comprises 13 residues. Germline CDR1 MDHEN, CDR2 SYDVKM.

The V gene is TRBV28, the J gene TRBJ1-1, with D hard to call. The sequenced sample consisted of peripheral blood. The receptor was isolated from a woman in her late teens or twenties with stable Graves' hyperthyroidism. The CDR3 bases are TGTGCCAGCAGTTTCAGGCTGAACACTGAAGCTTTCTTT. It is translated as CASSFRLNTEAFF. The full variable domain, rest sourced from reference TRBV28 and TRBJ1-1, is DVKVTQSSRYLVKRTGEKVFLECVQDMDHENMFWYRQDPGLGLRLIYFSYDVKMKEKGDIPEGYSVSREKKERFSLILESASTNQTSMYLCASSFRLNTEAFFGQGTRLTVV.